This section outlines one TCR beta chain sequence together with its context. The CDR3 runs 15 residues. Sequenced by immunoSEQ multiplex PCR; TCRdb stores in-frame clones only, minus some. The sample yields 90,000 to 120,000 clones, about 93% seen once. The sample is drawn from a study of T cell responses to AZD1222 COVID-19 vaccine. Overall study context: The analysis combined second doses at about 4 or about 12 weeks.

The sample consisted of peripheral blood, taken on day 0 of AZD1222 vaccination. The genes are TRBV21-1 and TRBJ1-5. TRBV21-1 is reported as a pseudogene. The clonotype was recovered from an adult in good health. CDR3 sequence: CASSKDGPEGQPQHF. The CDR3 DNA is TGTGCCAGCAGCAAGGACGGCCCGGAGGGTCAGCCCCAGCATTTT.